This T cell receptor (beta chain) was identified in a study of cytomegalovirus exposure and HLA in healthy donors. Across the study: In terms of ancestry, the Caucasian-associated cluster contained roughly 80% of the roughly 400 genotyped donors. Regarding the study as a whole: Cytomegalovirus-associated TCR beta chains were listed, numbering around 150. When the data were analyzed later, several of the most significant clusters appeared to be linked to common viral pathogens. TRBV6-2, TRBV6-3 and other indistinguishable V segments were excluded.

A word on this clone: What it recognizes is unknown.

Primers included in the PCR were 60 Vbeta and 13 Jbeta primers. Produced via immunoSEQ multiplex PCR; TCRdb's table is partial and in-frame only. The table has around 40,000 clones, roughly 87% seen once. The CDR3 runs 13 residues. Germline CDR1 is WNHNN and CDR2 is SYGVQD (reference sequence). V was cut by 11 bases and J by 1 base, with 15 bases left in between. The material sequenced was PBMCs. The TCR comes from a woman in her 40s in good health and CMV-seropositive. The V call is TRBV10-1, the J call TRBJ2-7; the D is unclear. This CDR3 is CAASGVGSYEQYF. CDR3 DNA sequence: TGCGCCGCATCGGGTGTAGGTTCCTACGAGCAGTACTTC.